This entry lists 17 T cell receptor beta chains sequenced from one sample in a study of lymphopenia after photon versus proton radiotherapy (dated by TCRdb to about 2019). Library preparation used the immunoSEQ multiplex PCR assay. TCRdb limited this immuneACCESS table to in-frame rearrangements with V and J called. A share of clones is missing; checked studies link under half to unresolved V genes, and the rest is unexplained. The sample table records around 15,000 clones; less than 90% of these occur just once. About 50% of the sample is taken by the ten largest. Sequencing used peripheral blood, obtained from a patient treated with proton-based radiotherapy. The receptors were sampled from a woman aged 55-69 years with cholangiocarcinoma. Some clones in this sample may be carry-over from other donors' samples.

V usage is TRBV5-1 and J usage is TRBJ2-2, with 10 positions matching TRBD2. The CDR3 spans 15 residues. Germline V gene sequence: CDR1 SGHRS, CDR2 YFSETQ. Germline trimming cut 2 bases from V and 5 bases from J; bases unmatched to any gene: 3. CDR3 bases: TGCGCCAGCAGCTTCCTAGCGGGGGAAACCGGGGAGCTGTTTTTT. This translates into CASSFLAGETGELFF.

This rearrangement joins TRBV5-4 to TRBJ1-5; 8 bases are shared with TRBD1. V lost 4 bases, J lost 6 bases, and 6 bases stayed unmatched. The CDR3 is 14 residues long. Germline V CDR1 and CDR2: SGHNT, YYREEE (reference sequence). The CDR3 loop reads CASSQGATSQPQHF. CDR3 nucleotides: TGTGCCAGCAGCCAGGGGGCGACAAGTCAGCCCCAGCATTTT.

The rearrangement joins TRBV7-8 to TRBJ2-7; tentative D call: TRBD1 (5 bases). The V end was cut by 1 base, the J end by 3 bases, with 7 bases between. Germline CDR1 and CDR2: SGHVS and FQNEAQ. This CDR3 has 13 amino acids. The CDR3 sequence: CASSLGDSYEQYF. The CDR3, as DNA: TGTGCCAGCAGCTTAGGCGACAGCTACGAGCAGTACTTC.

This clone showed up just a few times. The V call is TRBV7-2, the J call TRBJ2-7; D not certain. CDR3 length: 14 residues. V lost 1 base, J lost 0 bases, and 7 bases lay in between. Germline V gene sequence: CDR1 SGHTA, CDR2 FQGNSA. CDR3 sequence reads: CASSLDWNSYEQYF. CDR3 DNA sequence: TGTGCCAGCAGCTTAGACTGGAACTCCTACGAGCAGTACTTC.

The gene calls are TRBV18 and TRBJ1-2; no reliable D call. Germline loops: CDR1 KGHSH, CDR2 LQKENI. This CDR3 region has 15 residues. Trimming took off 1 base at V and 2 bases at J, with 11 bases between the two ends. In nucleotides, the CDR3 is TGTGCCAGCTCACCACAAAGGGCCTTAAACTATGGCTACACCTTC. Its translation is CASSPQRALNYGYTF.

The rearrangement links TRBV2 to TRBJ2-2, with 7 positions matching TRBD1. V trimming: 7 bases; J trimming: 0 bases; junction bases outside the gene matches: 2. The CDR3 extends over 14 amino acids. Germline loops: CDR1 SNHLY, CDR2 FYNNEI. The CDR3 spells CASTGTANTGELFF. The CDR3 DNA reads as TGTGCCAGCACCGGGACAGCGAACACCGGGGAGCTGTTTTTT. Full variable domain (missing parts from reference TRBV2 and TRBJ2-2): EPEVTQTPSHQVTQMGQEVILRCVPISNHLYFYWYRQILGQKVEFLVSFYNNEISEKSEIFDDQFSVERPDGSNFTLKIRSTKLEDSAMYFCASTGTANTGELFFGEGSRLTVL.

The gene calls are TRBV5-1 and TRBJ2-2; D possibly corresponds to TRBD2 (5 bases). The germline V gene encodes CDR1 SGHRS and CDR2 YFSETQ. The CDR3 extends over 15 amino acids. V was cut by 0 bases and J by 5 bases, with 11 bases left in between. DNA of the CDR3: TGCGCCAGCAGCTTGGCCGAGCGGATTACCGGGGAGCTGTTTTTT. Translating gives CASSLAERITGELFF.

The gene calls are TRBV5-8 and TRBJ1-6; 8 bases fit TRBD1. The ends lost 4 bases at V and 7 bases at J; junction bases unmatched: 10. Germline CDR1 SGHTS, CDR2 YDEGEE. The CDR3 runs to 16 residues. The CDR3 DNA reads TGTGCCAGCAGCCCCCAGGGGGCGGGCGGGAATTCACCCCTCCACTTT. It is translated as CASSPQGAGGNSPLHF.

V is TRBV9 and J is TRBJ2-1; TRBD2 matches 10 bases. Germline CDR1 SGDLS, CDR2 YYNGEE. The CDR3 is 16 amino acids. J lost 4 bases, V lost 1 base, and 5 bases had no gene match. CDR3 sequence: CASSVPAGGPYNEQFF. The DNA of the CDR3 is TGTGCCAGCAGCGTACCAGCGGGAGGGCCTTACAATGAGCAGTTCTTC.

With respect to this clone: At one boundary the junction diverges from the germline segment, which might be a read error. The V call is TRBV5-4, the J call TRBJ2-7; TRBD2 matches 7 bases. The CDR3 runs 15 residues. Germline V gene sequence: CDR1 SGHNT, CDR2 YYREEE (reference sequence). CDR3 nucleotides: TGTGCCAGCAGCACGGGCCCTGGCGGGGAGGGCCATAGTAGCTTC. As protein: CASSTGPGGEGHSSF. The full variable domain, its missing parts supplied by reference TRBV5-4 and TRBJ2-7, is ETGVTQSPTHLIKTRGQQVTLRCSSQSGHNTVSWYQQALGQGPQFIFQYYREEENGRGNFPPRFSGLQFPNYSSELNVNALELDDSALYLCASSTGPGGEGHSSFGPGTRLTVT.

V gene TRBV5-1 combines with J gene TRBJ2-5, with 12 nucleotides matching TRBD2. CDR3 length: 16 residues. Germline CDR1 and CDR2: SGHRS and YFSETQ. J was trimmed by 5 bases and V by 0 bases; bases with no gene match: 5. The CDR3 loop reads CASSLALAGGAETQYF. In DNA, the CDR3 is TGCGCCAGCAGCTTGGCTCTAGCGGGGGGGGCCGAGACCCAGTACTTC.

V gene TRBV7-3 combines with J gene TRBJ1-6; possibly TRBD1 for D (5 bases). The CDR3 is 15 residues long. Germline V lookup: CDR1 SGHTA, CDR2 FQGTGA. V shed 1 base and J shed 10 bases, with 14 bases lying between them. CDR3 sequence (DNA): TGTGCCAGCAGCTTAAACCAGGGTGTTATCTCACCCCTCCACTTT. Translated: CASSLNQGVISPLHF.

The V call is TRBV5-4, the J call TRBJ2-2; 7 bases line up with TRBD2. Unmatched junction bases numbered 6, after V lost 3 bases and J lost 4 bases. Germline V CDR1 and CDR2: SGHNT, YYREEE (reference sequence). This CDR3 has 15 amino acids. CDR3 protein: CASSSEVAGTGELFF. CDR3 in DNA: TGTGCCAGCAGCTCGGAGGTAGCGGGCACCGGGGAGCTGTTTTTT.

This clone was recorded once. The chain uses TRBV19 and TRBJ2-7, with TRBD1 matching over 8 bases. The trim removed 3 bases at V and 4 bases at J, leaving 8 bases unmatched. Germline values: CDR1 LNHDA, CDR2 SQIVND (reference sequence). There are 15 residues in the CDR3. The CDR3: CASSIAGGRGYEQYF. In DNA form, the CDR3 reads TGTGCCAGTAGTATCGCAGGGGGCAGGGGATACGAGCAGTACTTC.

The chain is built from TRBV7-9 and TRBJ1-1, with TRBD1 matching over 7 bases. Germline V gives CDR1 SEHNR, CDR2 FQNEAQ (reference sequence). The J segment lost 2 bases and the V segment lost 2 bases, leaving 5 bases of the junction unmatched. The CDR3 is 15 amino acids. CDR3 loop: CASSLRWDSNTEAFF. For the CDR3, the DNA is TGTGCCAGCAGCTTACGGTGGGACAGCAACACTGAAGCTTTCTTT.

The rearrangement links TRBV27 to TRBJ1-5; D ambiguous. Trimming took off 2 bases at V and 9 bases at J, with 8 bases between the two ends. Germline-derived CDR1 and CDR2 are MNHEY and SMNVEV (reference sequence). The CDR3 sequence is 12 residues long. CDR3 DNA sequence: TGTGCCAGCAGTTTAATAAGAGGGCCCCAGCATTTT. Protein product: CASSLIRGPQHF.

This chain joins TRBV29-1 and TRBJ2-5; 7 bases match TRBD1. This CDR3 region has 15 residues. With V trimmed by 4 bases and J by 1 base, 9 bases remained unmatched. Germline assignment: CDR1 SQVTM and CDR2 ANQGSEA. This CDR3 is CSVAAGGRAQETQYF. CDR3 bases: TGCAGCGTTGCGGCAGGGGGACGGGCCCAAGAGACCCAGTACTTC.